The 18 T cell receptor beta chains below come from one sample, sequenced in a study of blood T cell repertoires in COVID-19. Profiled with immunoSEQ multiplex PCR; TCRdb holds only in-frame clones, not every one. Of 310,000 or so clones in the sample, roughly 83% are singletons; the top ten hold around 1.7%. The source material was peripheral blood. The receptors were sampled from a woman between 50 and 59 years old with acute or convalescent COVID-19.

V usage is TRBV5-6 and J usage is TRBJ1-2; D is possibly TRBD1 (5 bases). Trimming took off 2 bases at V and 2 bases at J, with 13 bases between the two ends. Looked up from germline, CDR1 is SGHDT and CDR2 is YYEEEE. The CDR3 is made up of 15 amino acids. The CDR3 is CASSLVGHQNYGYTF. The CDR3, as DNA: TGTGCCAGCAGCTTAGTAGGACACCAAAACTATGGCTACACCTTC. Complete variable domain (other parts from reference TRBV5-6 and TRBJ1-2): DAGVTQSPTHLIKTRGQQVTLRCSPKSGHDTVSWYQQALGQGPQFIFQYYEEEERQRGNFPDRFSGHQFPNYSSELNVNALLLGDSALYLCASSLVGHQNYGYTFGSGTRLTVV.

This rearrangement joins TRBV28 to TRBJ1-2; 9 bases fit TRBD1. The CDR3 length is 14 residues. Germline CDR1 is MDHEN and CDR2 is SYDVKM. Trimming took 4 bases from V and 2 from J; bases not matched to a gene: 2. The chain's CDR3 is CASSSGTGNYGYTF. As DNA, the CDR3 is TGTGCCAGCAGTTCCGGGACAGGGAACTATGGCTACACCTTC.

The rearrangement uses TRBV27 and TRBJ2-4; 10 nucleotides align to TRBD1. Germline V gene data show CDR1 as MNHEY and CDR2 as SMNVEV (reference sequence). With 6 bases clipped from V and 10 bases from J, the junction kept 12 bases outside the gene matches. The CDR3 extends over 15 amino acids. In DNA form, the CDR3 reads TGTGCCAGCAGCACACTCCTCGGGACAGGGGTTATTCAGTACTTC. Protein: CASSTLLGTGVIQYF.

To note about this clone: At one boundary the junction diverges from the germline segment, which might be a read error. The rearrangement joins TRBV7-2 to TRBJ2-1; TRBD2 matches 8 bases. CDR1 is SGHTA, CDR2 FQGNSA, per germline. The CDR3 is 15 residues long. CDR3 residues: CASSFAGGSDNEQFF. The CDR3 bases are TGTGCCAGCAGCTTCGCGGGAGGCTCCGACAATGAGCAGTTCTTC.

The genes are TRBV28 and TRBJ2-5; D is possibly TRBD2 (6 bases). Trimming left V 2 bases short and J 1 base short, with 8 bases between. The CDR3 totals 14 residues. CDR1 MDHEN and CDR2 SYDVKM come from the germline V gene. The CDR3 sequence is CASSLGRTQETQYF. The DNA of the CDR3 is TGTGCCAGCAGTTTAGGGAGGACCCAAGAGACCCAGTACTTC.

This clone has more than one count but fewer than ten. V usage is TRBV5-4 and J usage is TRBJ1-2; 12 bases match TRBD1. There are 15 residues in the CDR3. V was pared by 2 bases and J by 7 bases, with 6 bases of the junction left unmatched. Germline V gives CDR1 SGHNT, CDR2 YYREEE (reference sequence). The CDR3 DNA reads as TGTGCCAGCAGCTTCATGGGACAGGGGGCGCCTGGCTACACCTTC. This codes for CASSFMGQGAPGYTF.

This chain joins TRBV30 and TRBJ2-3; no clear D. V shed 6 bases and J shed 4 bases, with 17 bases lying between them. Germline lookup yields CDR1 GTSNPN and CDR2 SVGIG (reference sequence). The CDR3 consists of 14 residues. The DNA for the CDR3 is TGTGCCTGCCACCTGATAGGTCAGGCAGATACGCAGTATTTT. Residues: CACHLIGQADTQYF.

This chain uses TRBV27 with TRBJ1-2, with D possibly being TRBD1 (6 bases). The CDR3 has 17 amino acids. V lost 5 bases to trimming and J lost 1 base, with 20 bases between them. The germline CDR1 and CDR2 sequences are MNHEY and SMNVEV (reference sequence). CDR3: CASSPLLAGGGNYGYTF. The DNA for the CDR3 is TGTGCCAGCAGTCCCCTTCTCGCGGGGGGCGGTAACTATGGCTACACCTTC.

The chain recombines TRBV7-2 with TRBJ1-5; maybe TRBD1 (6 bases). This CDR3 is built from 15 residues. The germline gives CDR1 SGHTA, CDR2 FQGNSA. With 5 bases removed from V and 7 bases from J, the gap between germline ends came to 18 bases. For the CDR3, the DNA is TGTGCCAGCAGCCAGACCGGGACATCAGGGCAGCCCCAGCATTTT. Protein: CASSQTGTSGQPQHF. The complete variable domain, with remaining parts taken from reference TRBV7-2 and TRBJ1-5, reads GAGVSQSPSNKVTEKGKDVELRCDPISGHTALYWYRQSLGQGLEFLIYFQGNSAPDKSGLPSDRFSAERTGGSVSTLTIQRTQQEDSAVYLCASSQTGTSGQPQHFGDGTRLSIL.

This sequence joins TRBV28 and TRBJ2-7, with D tentatively TRBD2 (6 bases). CDR3 length equals 14 residues. CDR1 MDHEN and CDR2 SYDVKM come from the germline V gene. Trimming removed 6 bases from V and 4 bases from J, with 16 bases in between. In DNA form, the CDR3 reads TGTGCCAGCAGGACACCCGGGGGAACTTACGAGCAGTACTTC. Amino acids: CASRTPGGTYEQYF.

The CDR3 loop reads CASSSQGNEQFF. The CDR3 region has the DNA TGTGCCAGCAGCTCGCAGGGCAATGAGCAGTTCTTC. V gene TRBV7-2 combines with J gene TRBJ2-1; tentative D call: TRBD1 (5 bases). The CDR3 is 12 residues long. Trimming left V 4 bases short and J 6 bases short, with 7 bases between. Germline V gene lookup returns CDR1 SGHTA and CDR2 FQGNSA.

V usage is TRBV19 and J usage is TRBJ2-5, with 7 bases identical to TRBD2. This CDR3 comprises 13 residues. Germline lookup yields CDR1 LNHDA and CDR2 SQIVND (reference sequence). V gave up 5 bases and J gave up 4 bases; unmatched junction bases: 4. Written as DNA, the CDR3 is TGTGCCAGTAGTCCAGAGCGGGGAGAGACCCAGTACTTC. This gives the protein CASSPERGETQYF. The entire variable domain, with the rest obtained from reference TRBV19 and TRBJ2-5, is as follows: DGGITQSPKYLFRKEGQNVTLSCEQNLNHDAMYWYRQDPGQGLRLIYYSQIVNDFQKGDIAEGYSVSREKKESFPLTVTSAQKNPTAFYLCASSPERGETQYFGPGTRLLVL.

CDR3 region: CASSLWTGGTDTQYF. CDR3 bases: TGCGCCAGCAGCTTGTGGACAGGGGGCACAGATACGCAGTATTTT. The rearrangement links TRBV5-1 to TRBJ2-3, with 9 bases fitting TRBD1. The trim removed 1 base at V and 1 base at J, leaving 1 base unmatched. CDR3 length: 15 amino acids. Germline V CDR1 and CDR2: SGHRS, YFSETQ.

V is TRBV24-1 and J is TRBJ2-7, with 8 bases identical to TRBD1. The CDR3 spans 16 residues. Looked up from germline, CDR1 is KGHDR and CDR2 is SFDVKD. V trimming: 2 bases; J trimming: 2 bases; junction bases outside the gene matches: 7. The CDR3 loop is CATSDSGQGRTYEQYF. CDR3 coding DNA: TGTGCCACCAGTGATTCCGGACAGGGAAGGACCTACGAGCAGTACTTC.

The rearrangement uses TRBV24-1 and TRBJ1-4; TRBD1 agrees at 11 bases. J gave up 7 bases and V 3 bases, and 15 bases lay outside the gene matches. Germline lookup yields CDR1 KGHDR and CDR2 SFDVKD. This CDR3 has 19 residues. The CDR3, as DNA: TGTGCCACCAGTGATACTGAAGCCGGGACAGGGGGTATGGCTGAAAAACTGTTTTTT. This translates into CATSDTEAGTGGMAEKLFF.

The gene calls are TRBV18 and TRBJ1-4; a possible D gene is TRBD1 (5 bases). This CDR3 contains 14 residues. Per the germline V gene, CDR1 is KGHSH and CDR2 is LQKENI. V was trimmed by 4 bases and J by 2 bases, leaving 8 bases between them. DNA of the CDR3: TGTGCCAGCTCACGCGCAGGGACTAATGAAAAACTGTTTTTT. Translating gives CASSRAGTNEKLFF.

The CDR3 protein is CSVGGTSGRAAETQYF. Written as DNA, the CDR3 is TGCAGCGTTGGCGGGACTAGCGGGAGGGCCGCTGAGACCCAGTACTTC. This rearrangement joins TRBV29-1 to TRBJ2-5; TRBD2 matches at 16 bases. Losses at the gene ends were 4 bases for V and 5 bases for J; bases not matched to a gene: 7. Germline loops: CDR1 SQVTM, CDR2 ANQGSEA. CDR3 length equals 16 residues.

V and J are TRBV28 and TRBJ2-7; 7 nucleotides line up with TRBD2. CDR1 and CDR2 (germline): MDHEN, SYDVKM. The junction had 18 bases not matched to a gene; V was cut back by 1 base and J by 6 bases. This CDR3 comprises 18 residues. The CDR3 DNA reads as TGTGCCAGCAGTTTATTCAGGTACCCCCTCGCGGGAGTTTTCGAGCAGTACTTC. It translates to CASSLFRYPLAGVFEQYF. Together with reference TRBV28 and TRBJ2-7, the CDR3 gives the full variable domain: DVKVTQSSRYLVKRTGEKVFLECVQDMDHENMFWYRQDPGLGLRLIYFSYDVKMKEKGDIPEGYSVSREKKERFSLILESASTNQTSMYLCASSLFRYPLAGVFEQYFGPGTRLTVT.